The 9 T cell receptor beta chains given below trace back to one sample, sequenced in a study of early T cells in non-severe SARS-CoV-2 infection. TCRdb processed the 5' RACE reads anew with MiXCR; each CDR3 protein has one entry. The sample consists of approximately 57,000 distinct CDR3 sequences, around 13% of them appearing once. What was sequenced was whole blood. Receptor source: an adult who was a healthcare worker with PCR-confirmed SARS-CoV-2 infection or an uninfected control (not recorded which).

This clonotype was seen at least ten times. This chain links TRBV20-1 with TRBJ1-2; no definite D call. The CDR3 has 13 amino acids. V lost 2 bases and J lost 9, with 16 bases in between. Looked up from germline, CDR1 is DFQATT and CDR2 is SNEGSKA (reference sequence). The CDR3 here is CSARTGPRGSYTF. In DNA, the CDR3 is TGCAGTGCTAGAACCGGGCCCCGAGGAAGCTACACCTTC.

A few counts support this clonotype. The rearrangement uses TRBV24-1 and TRBJ2-2; the D is unclear. The germline V and J ends were trimmed by 7 bases and 4 bases, with 9 bases remaining between them. Germline-derived CDR1 and CDR2 are KGHDR and SFDVKD. The CDR3 sequence is 13 residues long. The CDR3 DNA follows: TGTGCCACCAGAGACATATCCACCGGGGAGCTGTTTTTT. This gives the protein CATRDISTGELFF.

The chain has TRBV12-2 and TRBJ1-1; the table calls TRBD1, which could not be checked here. TRBV12-2 is a recognized pseudogene. The CDR3 runs to 16 residues. CDR3 coding DNA: TGTGCAAGTCGCTTTACGGCCGGGACAGTGAACACTGAAGCTTTCTTT. Translated: CASRFTAGTVNTEAFF.

CDR3 amino acids: CASSFGTLGFKFF. CDR3 coding DNA: TGTGCCAGCAGCTTCGGGACCTTGGGGTTCAAGTTCTTC. V gene TRBV7-9 combines with J gene TRBJ2-1, with D perhaps assigned TRBD1 or TRBD2 (5 bases each). The CDR3 contains 13 residues. Trimming removed 3 bases at V and 14 bases at J, with 17 bases between. Germline values: CDR1 SEHNR, CDR2 FQNEAQ (reference sequence).

The chain combines TRBV28 with TRBJ2-1, with 7 nucleotides matching TRBD2. Germline assignment: CDR1 MDHEN and CDR2 SYDVKM. Trimming took 3 bases from V and 6 from J; bases not matched to a gene: 5. The CDR3 has 14 amino acids. The CDR3 bases are TGTGCCAGCAGTTTGGGGCTAGCGGCCAATGAGCAGTTCTTC. Its translation: CASSLGLAANEQFF.

Remarks on this clonotype: A much larger clone lies a single base off, so this may be a read error. This chain joins TRBV6-2 or TRBV6-3 and TRBJ1-5; 10 bases line up with TRBD1. V shed 5 bases and J 6 bases; nucleotides not matched to a gene: 7. This CDR3 comprises 15 residues. The germline CDR1 and CDR2 sequences are MNHEY and SVGEGT. The CDR3 region is CASSHHGQGGQPQHF. CDR3 DNA: TGTGCCAGCAGTCACCATGGACAGGGGGGTCAGCCCCAGCATTTT.

Many counts were recorded for this clonotype. V and J are TRBV6-2 or TRBV6-3 and TRBJ2-1, with 9 bases fitting TRBD2. The CDR3 is 14 residues long. Trimming took 5 bases from V and 6 from J; bases not matched to a gene: 5. Germline V lookup: CDR1 MNHEY, CDR2 SVGEGT. The CDR3 sequence is CASSIAGVTNEQFF. The CDR3 region has the DNA TGTGCCAGCAGTATAGCGGGGGTAACCAATGAGCAGTTCTTC.

This clonotype occurred many times. This chain links TRBV6-1 with TRBJ1-5; no reliable D call. The CDR3 runs 14 residues. With 4 bases removed from V and 7 bases from J, the gap between germline ends came to 14 bases. CDR1 is MNHNS and CDR2 is SASEGT in the germline V gene. In DNA, the CDR3 is TGTGCCAGCAGTGGGGGTGCAGGCCACCAGCCCCAGCATTTT. This encodes CASSGGAGHQPQHF.

In this sample, this clonotype turned up many times. This rearrangement joins TRBV7-6 to TRBJ2-2; D ambiguous. The CDR3 runs 14 residues. Germline CDR1 SGHVS, CDR2 FNYEAQ. Trimming removed 1 base at V and 8 bases at J, with 11 bases between. The CDR3 region has the DNA TGTGCCAGCAGCTTAGAGCTCCCCGCGGGGGAGCTGTTTTTT. It translates to CASSLELPAGELFF.